A single sample is the source of the 23 T cell receptor beta chains below, sequenced in a study of T-cell memory formation after mild COVID-19. One entry per CDR3 protein, called by TCRdb with MiXCR from the 5' RACE reads. The sample has 250,000 to 400,000 distinct CDR3 sequences, 13% to 15% seen once; the top ten hold roughly 23%. Sample: PBMCs or a T cell subset sorted from them (not recorded which). All receptors derive from a young man who had mild COVID-19 (a few samples of this study predate the infection). Cell type and time point are not known.

This clonotype was seen a handful of times. The rearrangement links TRBV7-6 to TRBJ2-1; TRBD1 matches at 7 bases. CDR1 is SGHVS, CDR2 FNYEAQ, per germline. V lost 5 bases, J lost 3 bases, and 7 bases stayed unmatched. The CDR3 is made up of 15 amino acids. This chain's CDR3 is CASSNSGDSYNEQFF. The CDR3 nucleotides are TGTGCCAGCAGCAATTCTGGGGACAGCTACAATGAGCAGTTCTTC.

This clonotype was found a few times. V gene TRBV2 combines with J gene TRBJ2-4, with a possible D match to TRBD2 (5 bases). The CDR3 covers 14 residues. With 8 bases removed from V and 3 bases from J, the gap between germline ends came to 14 bases. Germline V gives CDR1 SNHLY, CDR2 FYNNEI. CDR3 bases: TGTGCCAGCGCTCGGACTGCAGACAAAAACATTCAGTACTTC. It is translated as CASARTADKNIQYF.

This sequence joins TRBV7-2 and TRBJ1-1; possibly TRBD1 for D (5 bases). V was cut by 5 bases and J by 0 bases, with 16 bases left in between. Germline V gene sequence: CDR1 SGHTA, CDR2 FQGNSA. The CDR3 has 16 amino acids. The CDR3 DNA is TGTGCCAGCAGCCCTGAACCGGGGCGGATGAACACTGAAGCTTTCTTT. This translates into CASSPEPGRMNTEAFF. Full variable domain (missing parts from reference TRBV7-2 and TRBJ1-1): GAGVSQSPSNKVTEKGKDVELRCDPISGHTALYWYRQSLGQGLEFLIYFQGNSAPDKSGLPSDRFSAERTGGSVSTLTIQRTQQEDSAVYLCASSPEPGRMNTEAFFGQGTRLTVV.

V usage is TRBV4-1 and J usage is TRBJ1-1; possibly TRBD1 for D (6 bases). V was trimmed by 2 bases and J by 1 base, leaving 11 bases between them. Germline loops: CDR1 MGHRA, CDR2 YSYEKL. CDR3 length: 15 amino acids. The CDR3 sequence is CASSQPTGRNTEAFF. CDR3 bases: TGCGCCAGCAGCCAACCGACAGGAAGGAACACTGAAGCTTTCTTT.

This clonotype appeared a few times. The rearrangement links TRBV19 to TRBJ1-2; 9 nucleotides align to TRBD1. V shed 9 bases, J shed 6 bases, and the junction held 14 bases outside the gene matches. The CDR3 runs 15 residues. The germline V gene has CDR1 LNHDA and CDR2 SQIVND (reference sequence). This CDR3 is CASTDRGLWLNGYTF. The CDR3 DNA sequence: TGTGCCAGCACGGACAGGGGACTCTGGCTTAATGGCTACACCTTC.

The J gene is TRBJ2-1, the V gene TRBV9; D gene ambiguous. Germline CDR1 and CDR2: SGDLS and YYNGEE. The V end lost 3 bases, the J end lost 0 bases, and 10 bases lay between the germline ends. CDR3 size: 15 residues. This chain's CDR3 is CASSETPDSYNEQFF. In DNA, the CDR3 is TGTGCCAGCAGCGAGACCCCAGACTCCTACAATGAGCAGTTCTTC.

The rearrangement joins TRBV5-6 to TRBJ2-6, with a tentative D call TRBD1 (5 bases). Trimming shortened V by 6 bases and J by 0 bases, and 16 bases separated the two germline ends. CDR3 size: 17 residues. Germline V lookup: CDR1 SGHDT, CDR2 YYEEEE. The CDR3 DNA reads as TGTGCCAGCACCTCAGGACAAGGCCTCTCTGGGGCCAACGTCCTGACTTTC. Encoded protein: CASTSGQGLSGANVLTF.

This clonotype was counted once. The genes are TRBV4-3 and TRBJ2-1; no reliable D call. The CDR3 has 17 residues. Trimming removed 4 bases at V and 0 bases at J, with 16 bases between. Per germline, CDR1 LGHNA and CDR2 YSLEER. The CDR3 nucleotides read TGCGCCAGCAGCCCGCGTGGTTGGCACCGCTCCTACAATGAGCAGTTCTTC. It yields the protein CASSPRGWHRSYNEQFF.

This clonotype has just a few counts. The chain combines TRBV5-4 with TRBJ2-1, with 7 positions matching TRBD2. With 7 bases clipped from V and 6 bases from J, the junction kept 4 bases outside the gene matches. The CDR3 is 12 residues long. Germline CDR1 and CDR2: SGHNT and YYREEE (reference sequence). The CDR3 loop is CASLGTTNEQFF. CDR3 bases: TGTGCCAGCCTTGGGACTACCAATGAGCAGTTCTTC.

V is TRBV6-2 or TRBV6-3 and J is TRBJ2-5, with a tentative D call TRBD2 (6 bases). This CDR3 is 14 amino acids long. V was trimmed by 4 bases and J by 9 bases, leaving 18 bases between them. Germline assignment: CDR1 MNHEY and CDR2 SVGEGT. CDR3 nucleotides: TGTGCCAGCAGTTCTGCGGACTACCCGTCGGCCCAGTACTTC. Its protein product is CASSSADYPSAQYF.

This clonotype came up many times. Here the CDR3 DNA reads TGCGCCAGCAGCCCGCAGGATCCCGGCAATCAGCCCCAGCATTTT. Translated: CASSPQDPGNQPQHF. The rearrangement uses TRBV5-1 and TRBJ1-5; D ambiguous. The CDR3 is 15 residues long. The germline V gene encodes CDR1 SGHRS and CDR2 YFSETQ. Trimming shortened V by 4 bases and J by 2 bases, and 13 bases separated the two germline ends.

The chain joins TRBV12-3 or TRBV12-4 to TRBJ1-2, with D maybe TRBD1 (6 bases). This CDR3 has 13 amino acids. V was clipped by 4 bases and J by 8 bases, with 14 bases between them. The CDR3 protein is CASSSPGAGGYTF. The CDR3 DNA is TGTGCCAGCAGTTCCCCGGGGGCGGGAGGCTACACCTTC.

This clonotype was found many times. The chain has TRBV4-3 and TRBJ2-7; 8 nucleotides line up with TRBD2. The germline V gene encodes CDR1 LGHNA and CDR2 YSLEER. The J segment lost 0 bases and the V segment lost 4 bases, leaving 8 bases of the junction unmatched. The CDR3 is made up of 16 amino acids. This CDR3 is CASSRTGGASSYEQYF. The DNA for the CDR3 is TGCGCCAGCAGCCGAACGGGGGGGGCAAGCTCCTACGAGCAGTACTTC.

This clonotype showed up just a few times. This CDR3 reads CASSQDRAGVLNTDTQYF. The CDR3 DNA reads as TGCGCCAGCAGCCAAGATCGGGCGGGGGTGCTCAACACAGATACGCAGTATTTT. The rearrangement uses TRBV4-3 and TRBJ2-3; 7 bases match TRBD2. V shed 0 bases and J 2 bases; nucleotides not matched to a gene: 11. This CDR3 is 18 amino acids long. Per the germline V gene, CDR1 is LGHNA and CDR2 is YSLEER.

This clonotype showed up just once. V and J are TRBV5-1 and TRBJ2-7; TRBD1 agrees at 9 bases. Germline CDR1 and CDR2: SGHRS and YFSETQ. The V segment lost 2 bases and the J segment 6 bases; nucleotides outside the gene matches: 9. This CDR3 is 15 amino acids long. The CDR3 DNA is TGCGCCAGCAGCTTACAGGGGGCAGGAGTCGGCGAGCAGTACTTC. Its translation is CASSLQGAGVGEQYF.

This clonotype turned up a few times. The V and J genes are TRBV20-1 and TRBJ2-5, with TRBD2 identical over 8 bases. J was trimmed by 0 bases and V by 6 bases; bases with no gene match: 6. This CDR3 has 14 residues. Per the germline V gene, CDR1 is DFQATT and CDR2 is SNEGSKA (reference sequence). CDR3 in amino acids: CSAYPRGDQETQYF. CDR3 nucleotide sequence: TGCAGTGCCTACCCGCGGGGGGACCAAGAGACCCAGTACTTC.

The rearrangement joins TRBV15 to TRBJ2-3; no definite D call. Trimming removed 2 bases from V and 2 bases from J, with 17 bases in between. Germline V CDR1 and CDR2: LNHNV, YYDKDF (reference sequence). The CDR3 length is 17 residues. The CDR3 sequence: CATSRHYLTGPTDTQYF. The CDR3 DNA is TGTGCCACCAGCAGACATTATTTAACGGGCCCCACAGATACGCAGTATTTT.

The chain uses TRBV20-1 and TRBJ1-5, with TRBD1 matching 7 bases. The CDR3 consists of 14 residues. Germline assignment: CDR1 DFQATT and CDR2 SNEGSKA (reference sequence). The junction had 7 bases not matched to a gene; V was cut back by 6 bases and J by 2 bases. CDR3 sequence: CSALQGTRNQPQHF. The CDR3 nucleotides read TGCAGTGCCCTACAGGGGACTCGCAATCAGCCCCAGCATTTT.

This clonotype came up a few times. V is TRBV7-2 and J is TRBJ1-2; D is unclear. The CDR3 totals 13 residues. Germline-derived CDR1 and CDR2 are SGHTA and FQGNSA. V lost 6 bases, J lost 6 bases, and 14 bases lay in between. The DNA of the CDR3 is TGTGCCAGCAGACCTAGTACCTGGGATGGCTACACCTTC. This gives the protein CASRPSTWDGYTF.

This sequence joins TRBV6-2 or TRBV6-3 and TRBJ2-7; no definite D call. The CDR3 totals 12 residues. V was cut by 5 bases and J by 0 bases, with 5 bases left in between. The V gene's germline CDR1 is MNHEY and CDR2 SVGEGT. The CDR3 region is CASSPYSYEQYF. The CDR3, as DNA: TGTGCCAGCAGTCCCTACTCCTACGAGCAGTACTTC.

This clonotype was counted many times. CDR3 bases: TGTGCCAGTAGTATTTCCGGGAGTCAGCCCCAGCATTTT. Encoded protein: CASSISGSQPQHF. The chain carries TRBV19 and TRBJ1-5; D call uncertain. This CDR3 region has 13 residues. Germline-derived CDR1 and CDR2 are LNHDA and SQIVND (reference sequence). Trimming took off 3 bases at V and 6 bases at J, with 9 bases between the two ends.

This sequence joins TRBV9 and TRBJ1-4, with a possible D match to TRBD1 (6 bases). With 3 bases removed from V and 8 bases from J, the gap between germline ends came to 23 bases. Germline V gene lookup returns CDR1 SGDLS and CDR2 YYNGEE. The CDR3 has 17 residues. The CDR3 region has the DNA TGTGCCAGCAGCGCCGGGAGCGGGGCAGGGGACTACGAAAAACTGTTTTTT. This encodes CASSAGSGAGDYEKLFF.

The J gene is TRBJ2-7, the V gene TRBV19, with 9 bases identical to TRBD1. CDR3 size: 14 residues. Germline CDR1 and CDR2: LNHDA and SQIVND (reference sequence). The ends lost 5 bases at V and 5 bases at J; junction bases unmatched: 7. CDR3 in amino acids: CASSPRTGANEQYF. The CDR3 DNA follows: TGTGCCAGTAGTCCCCGGACAGGGGCGAACGAGCAGTACTTC.